A selection of T cell receptor beta chains follows, all from one sample in a study of T cells in tumors after PD-1 blockade. TCRdb's table, derived via immunoSEQ multiplex PCR, lists solely in-frame clones and lacks some. This table has tens of thousands of clones, around 85% appearing once. Sequences were derived from PBMCs, sampled before anti-PD-1 treatment. Receptors originate from a human donor with basal cell carcinoma. Both conserved end residues are part of each CDR3. D genes are given only for firm matches. Expanded clones are given a class, and other clones once, few, many or no size at all.

NA,TRBJ1-1,NA,TRBV10-3,TGTGCCATCAGTGAGACAGGGAGTGCCACTGAAGCTTTCTTT,CAISETGSATEAFF
NA,TRBJ1-1,NA,TRBV5-4,TGTGCCAGCAGCTTGGCCATGGACGGATCGGCTTTCTTT,CASSLAMDGSAFF
once,TRBJ2-1,TRBD2,TRBV4-2,TGTGCCAGCAGCCAAGAGAAGCTAGCGGGGGGGGATGAGCAGTTCTTC,CASSQEKLAGGDEQFF
NA,TRBJ1-2,NA,TRBV30,TGTGCCTGGAGTGTAAACGTTCGAGGCTACACCTTC,CAWSVNVRGYTF
once,TRBJ2-2,NA,TRBV2,TGTGCCAGCAGCGCCCAACAGGTCGTCGGGGAGCTGTTTTTT,CASSAQQVVGELFF
NA,TRBJ2-2,NA,TRBV6-2/TRBV6-3,TGTGCCAGCAGCCCAAGTTACTCCACCGGGGAGCTGTTTTTT,CASSPSYSTGELFF
NA,TRBJ2-5,NA,TRBV18,TGTGCCAGCTCACCCGGGACCCAAGAGACCCAGTACTTC,CASSPGTQETQYF
NA,TRBJ2-1,NA,TRBV5-1,TGCGCCAGCAGCTTGGCTCGGAGCTCCTACAATGAGCAGTTCTTC,CASSLARSSYNEQFF
NA,TRBJ2-7,TRBD1,TRBV6-5,TGTGCCAGCAGTAACCGGGACAGGGGGGACGAGCAGTACTTC,CASSNRDRGDEQYF
NA,TRBJ2-5,NA,TRBV5-6,TGTGCCAGCAGCCCCCGGATGTCTTCTTTCCAAGAGACCCAGTACTTC,CASSPRMSSFQETQYF
NA,TRBJ1-2,NA,TRBV18,TGTGCCAGCTCACCACCGATACCAGGGCTTTCTAACTATGGCTACACCTTC,CASSPPIPGLSNYGYTF